This T cell receptor beta chain was obtained from a study of T cells in Graves' hyperthyroidism and ophthalmopathy (dated by TCRdb to between 2018 and 2021). Regarding the complete study: Peripheral blood was collected at initial diagnosis, before any treatment. A discovery cohort of roughly 100 patients, fewer than 50 with Graves' ophthalmopathy and approximately 57 with stable Graves' hyperthyroidism, was used to find distinguishing TCR V-J signatures. Prospective prediction of ophthalmopathy was tested in an independent validation cohort of approximately 18 hyperthyroidism patients and some 17 patients who later progressed to ophthalmopathy. The 95 to 100 discovery patients were divided at random into training and test sets in a 7:3 ratio. The study also compared thyroid tissue and blood T-cell repertoires from a handful of Graves' hyperthyroidism patients. Once sampling was done, hyperthyroidism patients were given methimazole at a starting dose of 30 mg daily, whereas ophthalmopathy patients were given high-dose intravenous methylprednisolone. According to the paper, TCR Vbeta CDR3 sequencing was carried out on 135 peripheral blood samples, which came from 40 to 45 ophthalmopathy, roughly 75 hyperthyroidism and roughly 17 progressor patients. The full study reports these points: In validation, progression to ophthalmopathy was predicted by the model with around 70% sensitivity and approximately 78% specificity, a median of roughly 6 months before onset. No statistical method was used to fix the sample size in advance, and group allocation was not hidden from the investigators. Most expanded thyroid clonotypes (frequency above 0.001) were also found in blood, which suggests that blood repertoires may mirror thyroid immune responses. In cross-validation, a model built on a 13 V-J signature told ophthalmopathy apart from stable hyperthyroidism with less than 90% sensitivity and approximately 81% specificity, and in testing the same model reached 80%/75%.

The CDR3 runs 13 amino acids, cysteine and phenylalanine included. Only CDR3 DNA is held: 39 bases, read in frame from base 1. V loses 4 bases of germline sequence and J loses 1 base, and the interval between the two ends is 9 bases. The germline V gene specifies SGHDT as CDR1 and YYEEEE as CDR2. The TCR beta CDR3 regions were amplified from the RNA transcripts. For the first round of RT-PCR on the TCR CDR3, the HTBI primer set was used together with the Qiagen OneStep RT-PCR kit. A second multiplex PCR round built the libraries, followed by size selection and purification. Paired-end sequencing of the libraries was performed with 100 bp reads on an Illumina HiSeq2000. The authors' pipeline ran thus. Raw data were processed with SOAPnuke, discarding reads with adapters, uncalled bases, mean Phred below 15, or no exact constant-primer or identifier match. High-quality paired reads were merged using COPE v1.2.5, and each unique nucleotide sequence was defined as a clonotype. Clonotypes were aligned to IMGT TRBV, TRBD and TRBJ reference segments using MiTCR v1.1. The analysis included only V-J combinations with a frequency above 0.0001, which together covered around 99% of the repertoires. A TCS score was defined as the ratio of F50 (clonal expansion) to E x V (chaos), with BLOSUM62-based TCRdist applied between CDR3 peptides within each V-J. Welch's t-statistics and random forest reduced approximately 520 V-J features to 10 to 15, which were used in a naive Bayes classifier (R e1071). Starting from the raw public reads, TCRdb applied fastp trimming at Q25, assembled clones with MiXCR and retained in-frame beta chains. Rows with one shared CDR3 protein collapse into an entry with the most common genes and DNA. The V and J calls come from TCRdb's annotation, not from the publication. The sample table shows roughly 500,000 distinct CDR3 sequences, and roughly 23% are seen once. The ten most abundant clones make up roughly 49% of the sample.

Concerning this clonotype: Its specific antigen is unknown. Per-base quality was not reported, and no clone a single base away is much larger than it.

In the ophthalmopathy patients, disease was moderately to severely active, with a Clinical Activity Score of 3 or more, a NOSPECS grade of 4 or more, and a duration of less than 3 months. Exclusion was applied to patients with uncontrolled infections, other autoimmune diseases, pregnancy or lactation. Clinical symptoms, serum thyroxine and TRAb, thyroid ultrasound, and orbital computed tomography formed the basis for the diagnoses. PBMCs were isolated from more than 9 ml of fresh peripheral blood by Ficoll-Paque density gradient centrifugation. Trizol reagent was used to extract total RNA, and RNA quality was then checked on an Agilent 2100 Bioanalyzer.

The chain couples TRBV5-6 to TRBJ2-7; the D segment cannot be called with confidence. Sequences were obtained from blood. This TCR came from a woman in her 70s with Graves' ophthalmopathy. This receptor carries the CDR3 CASSNRLSYEQYF. The DNA sequence is as follows: TGTGCCAGCAGCAACAGACTTTCCTACGAGCAGTACTTC.